This entry concerns a single T cell receptor (beta chain). Its cognate antigen is unknown. V gave up 6 bases and J gave up 5 bases, with 17 bases separating them. The CDR3 runs to 14 residues. Reverse transcription of roughly 0.45 to 1 ug RNA used random hexamers. TCRdb used MiXCR to reprocess the immunoSEQ multiplex PCR reads, holding one entry per CDR3 protein. The sample holds 120,000 or so distinct CDR3 sequences, around 94% seen once. TEMRA cells were FACS-enriched, and CD8+ and CD4+ T cells were isolated negatively. These data come from a study of CD8 T cells in Susac syndrome. The wider study: Sequenced Susac syndrome patients included six with clinically active disease and fewer than 10 in remission. When their blood was taken, patients with Susac syndrome were therapy-naive, taking corticosteroids, or taking intravenous immunoglobulin alone.

Points from the study as a whole: Susac-specific public clones were found in both the total CD8+ and the CD8+ TEMRA repertoires, with around 17 in the former and roughly 5 in the latter.

The TCR was taken from a human donor with Susac syndrome. V gene TRBV12-3 or TRBV12-4 combines with J gene TRBJ2-7; D tentatively reads TRBD1 or TRBD2 (6 bases each). The sample comprised CD8+ T cells from PBMCs. The CDR3 DNA reads TGTGCCAGCAGCGAACAGGGAGGTTTTGACGAGCAGTACTTC. This sequence encodes CASSEQGGFDEQYF.